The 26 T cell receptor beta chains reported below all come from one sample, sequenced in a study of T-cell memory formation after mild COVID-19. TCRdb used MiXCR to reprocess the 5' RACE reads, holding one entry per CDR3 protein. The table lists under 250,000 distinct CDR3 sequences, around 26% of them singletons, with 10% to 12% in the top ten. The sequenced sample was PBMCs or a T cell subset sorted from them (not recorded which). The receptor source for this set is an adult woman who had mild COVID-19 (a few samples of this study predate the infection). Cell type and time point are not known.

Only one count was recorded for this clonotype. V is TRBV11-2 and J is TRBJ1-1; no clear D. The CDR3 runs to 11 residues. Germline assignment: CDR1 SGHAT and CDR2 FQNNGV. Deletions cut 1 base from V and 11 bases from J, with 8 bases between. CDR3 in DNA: TGTGCCAGCAGCTTAGCGGGGAACGCTTTCTTT. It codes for CASSLAGNAFF.

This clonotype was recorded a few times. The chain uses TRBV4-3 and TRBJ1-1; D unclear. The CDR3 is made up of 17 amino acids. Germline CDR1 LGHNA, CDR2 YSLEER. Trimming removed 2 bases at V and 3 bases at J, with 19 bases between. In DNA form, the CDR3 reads TGCGCCAGCAGCCAACCCCTGCCCACCGGGGAGGACACTGAAGCTTTCTTT. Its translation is CASSQPLPTGEDTEAFF.

CDR3 loop: CASSEVDRLLDTQYF. In DNA, the CDR3 is TGTGCCAGCAGTGAAGTGGATAGGTTATTAGATACGCAGTATTTT. The J gene is TRBJ2-3, the V gene TRBV6-1; D gene uncertain. Trimming took 1 base from V and 5 from J, leaving 13 bases between them. The CDR3 has 15 residues. Germline V lookup: CDR1 MNHNS, CDR2 SASEGT.

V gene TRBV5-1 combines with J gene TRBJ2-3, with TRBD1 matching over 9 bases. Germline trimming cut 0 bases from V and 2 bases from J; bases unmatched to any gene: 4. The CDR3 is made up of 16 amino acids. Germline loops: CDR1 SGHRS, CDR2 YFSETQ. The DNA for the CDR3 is TGCGCCAGCAGCTTGGGGGGACAGGGTGCCACAGATACGCAGTATTTT. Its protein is CASSLGGQGATDTQYF. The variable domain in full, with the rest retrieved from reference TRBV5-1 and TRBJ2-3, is KAGVTQTPRYLIKTRGQQVTLSCSPISGHRSVSWYQQTPGQGLQFLFEYFSETQRNKGNFPGRFSGRQFSNSRSEMNVSTLELGDSALYLCASSLGGQGATDTQYFGPGTRLTVL.

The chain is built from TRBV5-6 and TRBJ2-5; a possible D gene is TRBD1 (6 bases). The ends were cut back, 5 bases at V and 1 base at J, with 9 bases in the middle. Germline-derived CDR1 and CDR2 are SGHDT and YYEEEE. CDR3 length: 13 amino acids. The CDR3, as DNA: TGTGCCAGCAGTAAGGACAGCCAAGAGACCCAGTACTTC. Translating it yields CASSKDSQETQYF. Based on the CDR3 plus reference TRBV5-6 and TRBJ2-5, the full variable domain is DAGVTQSPTHLIKTRGQQVTLRCSPKSGHDTVSWYQQALGQGPQFIFQYYEEEERQRGNFPDRFSGHQFPNYSSELNVNALLLGDSALYLCASSKDSQETQYFGPGTRLLVL.

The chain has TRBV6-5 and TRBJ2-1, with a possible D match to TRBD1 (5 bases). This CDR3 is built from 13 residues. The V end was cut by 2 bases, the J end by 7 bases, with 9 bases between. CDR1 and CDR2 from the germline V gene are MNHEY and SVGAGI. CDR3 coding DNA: TGTGCCAGCAGTTACCTGGGGCAGAATGAGCAGTTCTTC. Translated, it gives CASSYLGQNEQFF.

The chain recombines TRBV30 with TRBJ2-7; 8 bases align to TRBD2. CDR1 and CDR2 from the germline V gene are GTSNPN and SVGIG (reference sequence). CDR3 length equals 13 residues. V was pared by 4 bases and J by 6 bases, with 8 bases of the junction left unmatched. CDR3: CAWNLAGFSEQYF. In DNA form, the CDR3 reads TGTGCCTGGAACCTAGCGGGCTTTAGCGAGCAGTACTTC.

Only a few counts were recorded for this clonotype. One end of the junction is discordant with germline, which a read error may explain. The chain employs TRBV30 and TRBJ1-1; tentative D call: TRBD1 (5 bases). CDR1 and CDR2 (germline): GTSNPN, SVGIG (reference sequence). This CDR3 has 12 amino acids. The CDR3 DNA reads TGTGCCTGGAGGGGGGTGAAAACTGAAGCTTTCTTT. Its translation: CAWRGVKTEAFF.

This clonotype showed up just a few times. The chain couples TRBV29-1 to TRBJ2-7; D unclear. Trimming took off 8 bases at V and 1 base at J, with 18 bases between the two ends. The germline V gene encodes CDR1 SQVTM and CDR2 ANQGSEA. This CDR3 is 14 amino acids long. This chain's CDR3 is CSPNSGGGSYEQYF. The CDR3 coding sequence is TGCAGCCCGAACTCTGGTGGTGGATCCTACGAGCAGTACTTC.

The CDR3 DNA follows: TGTGCCAGCAGTTTATCCCGGCCAGAGGATACGCAGTATTTT. Amino acid sequence: CASSLSRPEDTQYF. The gene calls are TRBV27 and TRBJ2-3; D gene ambiguous. The CDR3 consists of 14 residues. Trimming took off 0 bases at V and 6 bases at J, with 10 bases between the two ends. Germline V gene lookup returns CDR1 MNHEY and CDR2 SMNVEV (reference sequence).

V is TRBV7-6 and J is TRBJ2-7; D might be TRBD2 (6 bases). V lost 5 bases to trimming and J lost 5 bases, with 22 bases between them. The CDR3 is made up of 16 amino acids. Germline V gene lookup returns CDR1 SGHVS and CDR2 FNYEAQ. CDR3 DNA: TGTGCCAGCAGCCCGGGCGCGGGCGGGGCTACCAACGAGCAGTACTTC. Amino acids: CASSPGAGGATNEQYF.

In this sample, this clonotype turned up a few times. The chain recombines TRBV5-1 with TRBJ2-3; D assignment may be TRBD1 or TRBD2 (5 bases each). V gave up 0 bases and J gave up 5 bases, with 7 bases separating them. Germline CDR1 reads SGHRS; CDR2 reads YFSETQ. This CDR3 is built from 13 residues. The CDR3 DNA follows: TGCGCCAGCAGCTTGGGGGGGATAGATACGCAGTATTTT. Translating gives CASSLGGIDTQYF.

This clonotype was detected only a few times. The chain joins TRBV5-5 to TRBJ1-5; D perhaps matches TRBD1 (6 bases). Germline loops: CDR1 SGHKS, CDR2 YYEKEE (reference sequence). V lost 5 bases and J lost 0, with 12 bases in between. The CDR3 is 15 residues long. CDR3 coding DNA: TGTGCCAGCAGACCGGGACACATTAGCAATCAGCCCCAGCATTTT. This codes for CASRPGHISNQPQHF.

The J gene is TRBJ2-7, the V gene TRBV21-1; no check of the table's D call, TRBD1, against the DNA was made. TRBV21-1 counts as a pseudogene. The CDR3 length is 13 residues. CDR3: CASNKPGGIEQYF. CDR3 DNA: TGTGCCAGCAACAAACCAGGGGGCATCGAGCAGTACTTC.

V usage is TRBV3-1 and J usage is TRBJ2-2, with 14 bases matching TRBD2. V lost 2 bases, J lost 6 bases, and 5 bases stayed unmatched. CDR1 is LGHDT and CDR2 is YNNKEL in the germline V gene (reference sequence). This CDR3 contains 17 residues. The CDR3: CASSQSGTSGGPGELFF. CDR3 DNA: TGTGCCAGCAGCCAATCGGGGACTAGCGGGGGCCCCGGGGAGCTGTTTTTT.

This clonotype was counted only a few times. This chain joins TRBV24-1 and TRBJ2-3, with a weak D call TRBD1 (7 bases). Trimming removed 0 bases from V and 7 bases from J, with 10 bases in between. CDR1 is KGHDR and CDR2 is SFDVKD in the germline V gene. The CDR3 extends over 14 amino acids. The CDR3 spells CATSDLQGGHTQYF. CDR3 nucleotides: TGTGCCACCAGTGATTTGCAGGGGGGACATACGCAGTATTTT.

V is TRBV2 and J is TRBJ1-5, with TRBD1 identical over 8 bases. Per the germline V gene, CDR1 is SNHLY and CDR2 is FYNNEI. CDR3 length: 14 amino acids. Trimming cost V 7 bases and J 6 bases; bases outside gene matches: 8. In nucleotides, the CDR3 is TGTGCCAGCATGGACAGGGTGGGGTTTCAGCCCCAGCATTTT. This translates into CASMDRVGFQPQHF. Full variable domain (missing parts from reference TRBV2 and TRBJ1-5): EPEVTQTPSHQVTQMGQEVILRCVPISNHLYFYWYRQILGQKVEFLVSFYNNEISEKSEIFDDQFSVERPDGSNFTLKIRSTKLEDSAMYFCASMDRVGFQPQHFGDGTRLSIL.

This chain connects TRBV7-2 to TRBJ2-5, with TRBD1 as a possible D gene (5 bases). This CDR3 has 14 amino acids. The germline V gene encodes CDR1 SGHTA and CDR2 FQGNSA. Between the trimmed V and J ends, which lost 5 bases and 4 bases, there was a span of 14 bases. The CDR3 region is CASSPPGIGETQYF. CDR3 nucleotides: TGTGCCAGCAGCCCACCAGGGATTGGAGAGACCCAGTACTTC.

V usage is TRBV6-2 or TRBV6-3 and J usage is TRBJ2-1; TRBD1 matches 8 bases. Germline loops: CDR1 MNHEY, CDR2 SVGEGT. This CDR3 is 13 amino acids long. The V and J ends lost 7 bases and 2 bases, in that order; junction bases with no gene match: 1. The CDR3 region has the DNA TGTGCCAGCACGGGACAGGCCTACAATGAGCAGTTCTTC. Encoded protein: CASTGQAYNEQFF.

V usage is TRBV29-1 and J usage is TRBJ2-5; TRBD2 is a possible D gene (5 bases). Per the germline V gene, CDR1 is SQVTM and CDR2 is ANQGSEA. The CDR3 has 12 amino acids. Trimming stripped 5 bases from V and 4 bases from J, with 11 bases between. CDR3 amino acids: CSVLDEGETQYF. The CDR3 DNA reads TGCAGCGTTCTAGATGAGGGAGAGACCCAGTACTTC.

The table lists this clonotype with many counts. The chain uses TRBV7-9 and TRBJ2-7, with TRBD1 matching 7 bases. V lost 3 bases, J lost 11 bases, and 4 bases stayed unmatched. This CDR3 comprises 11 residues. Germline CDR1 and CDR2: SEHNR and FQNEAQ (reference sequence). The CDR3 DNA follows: TGTGCCAGCAGCTTGGATACAGGGGAGTACTTC. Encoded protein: CASSLDTGEYF.

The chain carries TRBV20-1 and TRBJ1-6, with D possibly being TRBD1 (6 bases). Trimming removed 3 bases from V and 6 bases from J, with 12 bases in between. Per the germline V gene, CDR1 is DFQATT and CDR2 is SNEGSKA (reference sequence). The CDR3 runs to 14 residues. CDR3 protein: CSASPGAGNSPLHF. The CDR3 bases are TGCAGTGCTAGCCCAGGGGCAGGTAATTCACCCCTCCACTTT.

Here the CDR3 reads CASSLFRGTGNQPQHF. The DNA of the CDR3 is TGTGCCAGCAGTTTATTCCGGGGAACGGGCAATCAGCCCCAGCATTTT. This chain links TRBV28 with TRBJ1-5; D is unresolved. Germline-derived CDR1 and CDR2 are MDHEN and SYDVKM. The CDR3 is made up of 16 amino acids. Trimming took 1 base from V and 2 from J, leaving 12 bases between them.

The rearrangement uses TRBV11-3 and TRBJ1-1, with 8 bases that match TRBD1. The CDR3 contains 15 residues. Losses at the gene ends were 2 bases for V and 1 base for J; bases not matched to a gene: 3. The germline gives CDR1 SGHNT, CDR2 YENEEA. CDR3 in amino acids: CASSLSGTGNTEAFF. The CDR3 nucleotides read TGTGCCAGCAGCTTAAGCGGGACAGGGAACACTGAAGCTTTCTTT.

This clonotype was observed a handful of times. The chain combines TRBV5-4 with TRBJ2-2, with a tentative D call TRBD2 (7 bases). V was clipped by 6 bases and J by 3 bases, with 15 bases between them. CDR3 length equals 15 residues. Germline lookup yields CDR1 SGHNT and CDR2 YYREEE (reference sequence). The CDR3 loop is CASMEGGLHTGELFF. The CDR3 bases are TGTGCCAGCATGGAGGGGGGGCTCCACACCGGGGAGCTGTTTTTT.

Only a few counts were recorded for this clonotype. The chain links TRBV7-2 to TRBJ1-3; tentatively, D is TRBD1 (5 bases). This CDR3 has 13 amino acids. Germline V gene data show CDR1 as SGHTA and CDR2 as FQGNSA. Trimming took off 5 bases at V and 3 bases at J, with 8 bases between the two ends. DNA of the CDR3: TGTGCCAGCAGCCCAGGGCTTGGAAACACCATATATTTT. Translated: CASSPGLGNTIYF.